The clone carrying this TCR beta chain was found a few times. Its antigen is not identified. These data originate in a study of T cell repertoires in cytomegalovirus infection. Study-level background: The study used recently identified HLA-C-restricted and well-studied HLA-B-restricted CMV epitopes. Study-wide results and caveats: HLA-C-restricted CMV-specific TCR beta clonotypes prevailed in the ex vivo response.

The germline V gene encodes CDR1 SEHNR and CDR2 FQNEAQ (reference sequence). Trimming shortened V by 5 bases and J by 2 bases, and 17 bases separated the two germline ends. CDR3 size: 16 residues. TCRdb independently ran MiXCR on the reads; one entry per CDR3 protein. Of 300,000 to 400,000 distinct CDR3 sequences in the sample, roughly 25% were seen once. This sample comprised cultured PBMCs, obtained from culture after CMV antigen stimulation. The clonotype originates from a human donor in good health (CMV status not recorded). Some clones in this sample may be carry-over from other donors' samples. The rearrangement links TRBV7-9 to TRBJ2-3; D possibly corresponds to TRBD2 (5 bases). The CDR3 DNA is TGTGCCAGCAGCACAACGACGGGGAGACTCACAGATACGCAGTATTTT. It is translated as CASSTTTGRLTDTQYF.